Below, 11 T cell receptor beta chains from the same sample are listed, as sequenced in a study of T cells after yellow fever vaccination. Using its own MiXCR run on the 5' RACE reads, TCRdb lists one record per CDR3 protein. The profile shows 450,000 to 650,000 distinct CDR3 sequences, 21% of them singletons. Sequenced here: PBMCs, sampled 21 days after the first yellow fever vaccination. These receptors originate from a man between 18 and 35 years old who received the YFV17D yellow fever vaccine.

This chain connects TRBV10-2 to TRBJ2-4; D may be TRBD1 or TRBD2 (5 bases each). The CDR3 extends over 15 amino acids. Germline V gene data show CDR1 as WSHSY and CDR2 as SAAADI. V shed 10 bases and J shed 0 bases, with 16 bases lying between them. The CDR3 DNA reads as TGCGCCATCATGGACTGGGGGTTAGCCAAAAACATTCAGTACTTC. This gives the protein CAIMDWGLAKNIQYF.

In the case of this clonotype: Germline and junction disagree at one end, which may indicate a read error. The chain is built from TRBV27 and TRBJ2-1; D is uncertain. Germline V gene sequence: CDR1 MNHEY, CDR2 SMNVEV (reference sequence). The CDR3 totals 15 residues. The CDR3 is CASSLTGWGYIEQFF. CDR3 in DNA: TGTGCCAGCAGTTTAACCGGGTGGGGTTACATTGAGCAGTTCTTC.

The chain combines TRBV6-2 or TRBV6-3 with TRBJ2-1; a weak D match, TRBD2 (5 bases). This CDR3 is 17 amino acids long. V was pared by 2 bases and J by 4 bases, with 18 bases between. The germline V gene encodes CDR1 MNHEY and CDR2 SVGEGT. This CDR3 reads CASSYEGSGPLYNEQFF. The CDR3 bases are TGTGCCAGCAGTTACGAGGGCTCCGGGCCCCTATACAATGAGCAGTTCTTC.

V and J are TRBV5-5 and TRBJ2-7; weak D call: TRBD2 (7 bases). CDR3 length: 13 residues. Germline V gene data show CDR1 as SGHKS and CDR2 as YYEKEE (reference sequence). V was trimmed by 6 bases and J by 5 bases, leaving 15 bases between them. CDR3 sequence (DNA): TGTGCCAGCAACCCCGGAGGGGGGGACGAGCAGTACTTC. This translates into CASNPGGGDEQYF.

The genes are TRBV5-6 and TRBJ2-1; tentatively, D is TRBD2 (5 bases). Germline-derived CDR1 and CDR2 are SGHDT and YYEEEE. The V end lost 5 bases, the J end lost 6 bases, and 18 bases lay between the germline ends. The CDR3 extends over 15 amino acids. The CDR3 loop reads CASSYPSRTFNEQFF. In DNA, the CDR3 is TGTGCCAGCAGTTACCCTAGCCGTACGTTCAATGAGCAGTTCTTC. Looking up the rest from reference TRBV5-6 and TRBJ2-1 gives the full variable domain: DAGVTQSPTHLIKTRGQQVTLRCSPKSGHDTVSWYQQALGQGPQFIFQYYEEEERQRGNFPDRFSGHQFPNYSSELNVNALLLGDSALYLCASSYPSRTFNEQFFGPGTRLTVL.

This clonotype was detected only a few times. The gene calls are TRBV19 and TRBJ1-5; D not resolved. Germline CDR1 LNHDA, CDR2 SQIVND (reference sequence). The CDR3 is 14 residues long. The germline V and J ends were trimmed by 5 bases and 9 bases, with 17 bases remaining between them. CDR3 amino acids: CASSPRSGDPPQHF. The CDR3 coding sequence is TGTGCCAGTAGTCCCCGGTCCGGGGATCCGCCCCAGCATTTT.

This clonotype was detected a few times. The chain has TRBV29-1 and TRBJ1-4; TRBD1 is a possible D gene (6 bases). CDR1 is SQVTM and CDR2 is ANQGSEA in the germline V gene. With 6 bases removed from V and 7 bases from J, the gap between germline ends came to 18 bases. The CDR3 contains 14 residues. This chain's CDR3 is CSVTLQGRGEKLFF. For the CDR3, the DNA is TGCAGCGTCACCTTACAGGGCCGGGGTGAAAAACTGTTTTTT.

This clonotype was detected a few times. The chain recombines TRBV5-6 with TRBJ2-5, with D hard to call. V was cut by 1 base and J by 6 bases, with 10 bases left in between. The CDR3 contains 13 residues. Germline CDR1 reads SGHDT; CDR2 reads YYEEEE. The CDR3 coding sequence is TGTGCCAGCAGCTTGCCCACTTTGCAGACCCAGTACTTC. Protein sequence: CASSLPTLQTQYF.

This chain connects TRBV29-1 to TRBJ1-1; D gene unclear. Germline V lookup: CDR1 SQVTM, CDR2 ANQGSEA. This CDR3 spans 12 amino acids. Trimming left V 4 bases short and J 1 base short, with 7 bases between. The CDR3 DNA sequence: TGCAGCGTTGGGAGCTCGAACACTGAAGCTTTCTTT. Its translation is CSVGSSNTEAFF.

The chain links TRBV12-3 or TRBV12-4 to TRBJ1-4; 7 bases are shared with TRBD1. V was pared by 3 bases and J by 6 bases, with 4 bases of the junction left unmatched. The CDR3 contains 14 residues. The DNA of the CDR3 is TGTGCCAGCAGTTTTACCCAGGGGGATGAAAAACTGTTTTTT. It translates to CASSFTQGDEKLFF.

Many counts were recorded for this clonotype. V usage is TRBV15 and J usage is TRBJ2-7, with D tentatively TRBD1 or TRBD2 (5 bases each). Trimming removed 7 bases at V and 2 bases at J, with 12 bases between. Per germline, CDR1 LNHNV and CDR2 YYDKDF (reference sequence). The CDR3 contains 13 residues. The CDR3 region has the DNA TGTGCCACCACCCCGGGACCGGCCTACGAGCAGTACTTC. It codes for CATTPGPAYEQYF.